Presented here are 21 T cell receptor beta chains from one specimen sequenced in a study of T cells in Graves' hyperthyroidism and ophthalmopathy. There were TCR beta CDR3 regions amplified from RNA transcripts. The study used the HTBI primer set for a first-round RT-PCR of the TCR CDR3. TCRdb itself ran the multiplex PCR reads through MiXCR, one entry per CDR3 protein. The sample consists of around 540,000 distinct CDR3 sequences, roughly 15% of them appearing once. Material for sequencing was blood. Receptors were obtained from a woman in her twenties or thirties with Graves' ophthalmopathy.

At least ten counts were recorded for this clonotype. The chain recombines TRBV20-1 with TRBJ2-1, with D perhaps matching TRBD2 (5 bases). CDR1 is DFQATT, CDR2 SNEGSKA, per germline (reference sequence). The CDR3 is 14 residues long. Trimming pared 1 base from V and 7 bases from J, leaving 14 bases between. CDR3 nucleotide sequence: TGCAGTGCTAGAGGAGCGGTACTACCTAATGAGCAGTTCTTC. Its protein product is CSARGAVLPNEQFF.

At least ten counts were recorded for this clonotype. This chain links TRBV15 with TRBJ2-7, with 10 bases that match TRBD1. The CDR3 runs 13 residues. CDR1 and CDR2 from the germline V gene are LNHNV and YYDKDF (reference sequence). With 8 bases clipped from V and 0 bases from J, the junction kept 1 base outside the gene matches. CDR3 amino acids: CATGTGDSYEQYF. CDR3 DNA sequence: TGTGCCACCGGGACAGGGGACTCCTACGAGCAGTACTTC.

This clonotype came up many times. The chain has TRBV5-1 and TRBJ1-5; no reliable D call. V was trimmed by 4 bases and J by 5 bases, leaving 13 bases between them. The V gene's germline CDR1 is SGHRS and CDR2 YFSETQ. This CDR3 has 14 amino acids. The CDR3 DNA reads TGCGCCAGCAGCCCAGACGGGCATTATCAGCCCCAGCATTTT. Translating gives CASSPDGHYQPQHF.

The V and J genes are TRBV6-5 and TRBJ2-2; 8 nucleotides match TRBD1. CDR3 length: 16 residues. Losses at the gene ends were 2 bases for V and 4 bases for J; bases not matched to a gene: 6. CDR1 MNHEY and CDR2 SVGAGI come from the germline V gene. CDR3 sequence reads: CASSYPGQGVTGELFF. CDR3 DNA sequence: TGTGCCAGCAGTTACCCAGGACAGGGTGTCACCGGGGAGCTGTTTTTT.

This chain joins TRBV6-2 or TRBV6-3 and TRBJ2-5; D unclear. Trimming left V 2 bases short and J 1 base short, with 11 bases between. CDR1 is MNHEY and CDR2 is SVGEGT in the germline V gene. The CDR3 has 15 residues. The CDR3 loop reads CASSYGLGFQETQYF. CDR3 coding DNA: TGTGCCAGCAGTTACGGATTAGGGTTCCAAGAGACCCAGTACTTC.

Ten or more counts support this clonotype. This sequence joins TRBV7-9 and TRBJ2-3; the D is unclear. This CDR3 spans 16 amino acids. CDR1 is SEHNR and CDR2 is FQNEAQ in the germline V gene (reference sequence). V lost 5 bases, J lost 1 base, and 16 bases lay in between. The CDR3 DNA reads TGTGCCAGCAGCCCCCGCCGTCAGGTGGGCACAGATACGCAGTATTTT. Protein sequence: CASSPRRQVGTDTQYF.

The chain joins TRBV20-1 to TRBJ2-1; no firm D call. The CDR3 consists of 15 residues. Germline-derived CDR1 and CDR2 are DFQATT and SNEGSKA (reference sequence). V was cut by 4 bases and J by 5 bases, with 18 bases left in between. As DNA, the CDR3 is TGCAGTGCTAAACTACTGGGTGGATTGGACAATGAGCAGTTCTTC. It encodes CSAKLLGGLDNEQFF.

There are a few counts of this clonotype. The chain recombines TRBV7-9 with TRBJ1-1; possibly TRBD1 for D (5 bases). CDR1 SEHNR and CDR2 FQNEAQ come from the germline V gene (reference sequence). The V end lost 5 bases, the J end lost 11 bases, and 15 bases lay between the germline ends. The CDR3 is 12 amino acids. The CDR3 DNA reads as TGTGCCAGCAGCCCGATGGAGGGGACGGCTTTCTTT. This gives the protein CASSPMEGTAFF.

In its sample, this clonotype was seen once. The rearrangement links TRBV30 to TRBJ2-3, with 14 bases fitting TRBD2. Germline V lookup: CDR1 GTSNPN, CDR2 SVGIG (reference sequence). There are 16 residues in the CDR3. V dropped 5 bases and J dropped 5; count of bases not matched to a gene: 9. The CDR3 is CAWVGLAGDPGDTQYF. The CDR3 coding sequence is TGTGCCTGGGTGGGACTAGCGGGAGATCCTGGAGATACGCAGTATTTT.

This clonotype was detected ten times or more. The CDR3 DNA is TGTGCCAGCAGTACACTACAGGGGATGGTGCGAAGCAATCAGCCCCAGCATTTT. Its translation: CASSTLQGMVRSNQPQHF. J is TRBJ1-5 and V is TRBV2, with 7 bases lining up with TRBD1. The CDR3 covers 18 residues. Germline CDR1 SNHLY, CDR2 FYNNEI. After removal of 5 bases from V and 1 base from J, the junction contained 14 bases not matched to a gene.

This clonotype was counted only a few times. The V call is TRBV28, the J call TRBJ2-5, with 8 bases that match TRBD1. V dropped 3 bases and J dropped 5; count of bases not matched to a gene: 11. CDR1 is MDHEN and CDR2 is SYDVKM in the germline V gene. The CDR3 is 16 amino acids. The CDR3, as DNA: TGTGCCAGCAGTTTTCGGGCAGGGGGCAATAGGGAGACCCAGTACTTC. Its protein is CASSFRAGGNRETQYF.

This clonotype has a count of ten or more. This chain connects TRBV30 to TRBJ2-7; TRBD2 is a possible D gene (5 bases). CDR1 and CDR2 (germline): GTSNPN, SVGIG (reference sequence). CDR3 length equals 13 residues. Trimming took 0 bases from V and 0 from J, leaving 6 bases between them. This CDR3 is CAWSVGSSYEQYF. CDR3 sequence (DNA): TGTGCCTGGAGTGTGGGGAGCTCCTACGAGCAGTACTTC.

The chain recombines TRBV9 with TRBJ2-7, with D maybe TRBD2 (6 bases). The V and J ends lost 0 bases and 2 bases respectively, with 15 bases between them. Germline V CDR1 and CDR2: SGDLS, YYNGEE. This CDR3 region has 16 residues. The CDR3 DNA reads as TGTGCCAGCAGCGTAGGGTCCCGCGGGGCCACCTACGAGCAGTACTTC. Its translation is CASSVGSRGATYEQYF.

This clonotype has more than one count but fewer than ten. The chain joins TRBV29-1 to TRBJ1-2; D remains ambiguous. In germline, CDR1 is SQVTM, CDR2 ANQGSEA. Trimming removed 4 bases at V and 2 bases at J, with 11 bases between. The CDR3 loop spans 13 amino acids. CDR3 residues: CSVAEVLNYGYTF. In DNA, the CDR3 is TGCAGCGTTGCGGAGGTACTAAACTATGGCTACACCTTC. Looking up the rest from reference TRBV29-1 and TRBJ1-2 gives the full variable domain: SAVISQKPSRDICQRGTSLTIQCQVDSQVTMMFWYRQQPGQSLTLIATANQGSEATYESGFVIDKFPISRPNLTFSTLTVSNMSPEDSSIYLCSVAEVLNYGYTFGSGTRLTVV.

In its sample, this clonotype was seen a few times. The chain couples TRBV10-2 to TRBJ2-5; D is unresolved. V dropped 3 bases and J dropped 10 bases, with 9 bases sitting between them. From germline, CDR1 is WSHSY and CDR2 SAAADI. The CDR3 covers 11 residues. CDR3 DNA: TGCGCCAGCAGTGAAGCGTGGTACCAGTACTTC. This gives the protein CASSEAWYQYF.

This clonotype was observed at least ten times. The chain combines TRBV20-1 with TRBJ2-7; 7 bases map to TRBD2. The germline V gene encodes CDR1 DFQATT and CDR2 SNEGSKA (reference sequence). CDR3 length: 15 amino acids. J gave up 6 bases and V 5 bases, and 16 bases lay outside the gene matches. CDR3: CSAQRSRGSGGEQYF. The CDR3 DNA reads TGCAGTGCTCAACGCTCGCGGGGGTCTGGCGGCGAGCAGTACTTC.

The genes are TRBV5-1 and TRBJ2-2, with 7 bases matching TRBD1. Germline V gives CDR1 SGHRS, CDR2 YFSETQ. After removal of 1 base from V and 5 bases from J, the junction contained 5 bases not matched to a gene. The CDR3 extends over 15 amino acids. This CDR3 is CASSLRRDSTGELFF. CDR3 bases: TGCGCCAGCAGCTTGCGCCGGGACAGTACCGGGGAGCTGTTTTTT.

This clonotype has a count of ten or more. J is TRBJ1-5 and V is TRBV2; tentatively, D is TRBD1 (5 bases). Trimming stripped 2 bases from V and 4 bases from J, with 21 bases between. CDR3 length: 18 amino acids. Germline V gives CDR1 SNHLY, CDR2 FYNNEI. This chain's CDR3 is CASSERVSGREENQPQHF. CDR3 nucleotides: TGTGCCAGCAGTGAAAGGGTATCGGGACGTGAGGAGAATCAGCCCCAGCATTTT.

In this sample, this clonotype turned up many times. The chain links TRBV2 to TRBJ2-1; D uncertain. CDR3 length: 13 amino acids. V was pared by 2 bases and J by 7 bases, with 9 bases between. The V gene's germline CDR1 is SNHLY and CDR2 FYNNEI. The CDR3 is CASSELQGNEQFF. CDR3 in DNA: TGTGCCAGCAGTGAACTCCAAGGGAATGAGCAGTTCTTC.

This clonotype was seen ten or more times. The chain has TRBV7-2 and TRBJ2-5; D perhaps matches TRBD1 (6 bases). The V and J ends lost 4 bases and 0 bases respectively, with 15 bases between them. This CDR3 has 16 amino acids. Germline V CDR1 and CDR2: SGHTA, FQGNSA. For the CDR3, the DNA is TGTGCCAGCAGCTCGACAGGCGGTCTGTACCAAGAGACCCAGTACTTC. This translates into CASSSTGGLYQETQYF.

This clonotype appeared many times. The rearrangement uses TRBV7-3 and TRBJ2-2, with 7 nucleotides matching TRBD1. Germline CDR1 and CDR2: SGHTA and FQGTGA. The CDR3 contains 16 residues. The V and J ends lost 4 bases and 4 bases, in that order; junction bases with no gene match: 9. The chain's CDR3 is CASSYETGPTTGELFF. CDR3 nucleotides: TGTGCCAGCAGCTACGAGACAGGGCCAACCACCGGGGAGCTGTTTTTT.